This T cell receptor beta chain was recorded in a study of shared clonotypes between healthy human individuals. About the research overall: Every donor yielded three CD4 naive, three CD4 memory, two CD8 naive and one CD8 memory plate. Broader study findings: Researchers sampled blood only, noting tissue repertoires likely differ.

Naive CD8 cells lacked CD45RO and underwent positive selection for CCR7, leaving out terminally differentiated effector memory CD45RA+ cells. The CDR3 extends over 14 amino acids. V lost 7 bases, J lost 3 bases, and 11 bases stayed unmatched. Germline CDR1 is SQVTM and CDR2 is ANQGSEA. Produced via immunoSEQ multiplex PCR; TCRdb's table is partial and in-frame only. Of about 680,000 clones listed, about 90% are singletons. About this clone itself: As yet, its antigen is unknown.

The clonotype originates from a man aged 25-40 years in good health. Sequenced sample: naive CD8+ T cells sorted from blood. The chain couples TRBV29-1 to TRBJ2-7, with 8 bases aligning to TRBD1. CDR3 sequence: CSAKNPGGFYEQYF. The CDR3 nucleotides are TGCAGCGCGAAAAACCCAGGGGGCTTCTACGAGCAGTACTTC.